A few counts support the clone carrying this T cell receptor (beta chain). These data belong to a study of identical twins. Germline lookup yields CDR1 LNHNV and CDR2 YYDKDF (reference sequence). The CDR3 spans 14 residues. With 1 base removed from V and 2 bases from J, the gap between germline ends came to 9 bases. TCRdb independently ran MiXCR on the 5' RACE reads; one entry per CDR3 protein. This sample has roughly 470,000 distinct CDR3 sequences, with roughly an eighth found just once. The same sample was also used in a study of yellow fever vaccine responses in identical twins.

The gene calls are TRBV15 and TRBJ2-7; D not certain. This sequence originates from a woman aged 18-30 years in good health. The sequenced sample consisted of CD4+ T cells sorted from blood. The CDR3 region is CATSRGIRAYEQYF. The CDR3 DNA sequence: TGTGCCACCAGCAGAGGAATCAGAGCCTACGAGCAGTACTTC.